This note documents a single TCR beta chain sequence. The target antigen is unknown. Measured with immunoSEQ multiplex PCR; TCRdb has only the in-frame clones, and not every one. The table has 95,000 to 110,000 clones, about 90% seen once; the top ten hold more than 8%. This sample is part of a study of T cell responses to AZD1222 COVID-19 vaccine. Regarding the study as a whole: Repertoires in all cases were sampled only once the peak T cell response had passed. Clonal diversity was possibly underestimated, and the donors were mostly white British, with more females.

The analysis combined second doses at about 4 or about 12 weeks. Germline V gene lookup returns CDR1 SGHDT and CDR2 YYEEEE. CDR3 size: 13 residues. V lost 0 bases and J 7 bases, leaving 11 bases between the germline ends. This sequence was found in an adult who received the AZD1222 COVID-19 vaccine. The chain employs TRBV5-6 and TRBJ2-7; D is uncertain. This specimen was peripheral blood, taken 28 days after the second AZD1222 dose. The CDR3 here is CASSLVSPWEQYF. The CDR3 region has the DNA TGTGCCAGCAGCTTGGTGAGTCCTTGGGAGCAGTACTTC.